The T cell receptor beta chain under discussion was sequenced for a study of TIL therapy for anti-PD-1-resistant metastatic lung cancer. Study-wide background: Median tumor PD-L1 proportion score was roughly 5.8%.

Germline V gene data show CDR1 as SGHDT and CDR2 as YYEEEE. The ends were cut back, 1 base at V and 0 bases at J, with 5 bases in the middle. This CDR3 region has 15 residues. Only a few counts were recorded for this clone. Indicated time point: pre-treatment sample, taken before nivolumab and TIL therapy. The tumor samples were excised metastases, mostly pleural nodules or supraclavicular lymph nodes. Progressing patients received lymphodepletion, expanded TIL infusion and IL-2. This was the immunoSEQ v3 assay. Sequencing depth was approximately 2 million read pairs for survey level, about 5-6 million for deep. TCRdb's table, derived via immunoSEQ multiplex PCR, lists solely in-frame clones and lacks some. The sample records over 25,000 clones, roughly 72% being singletons.

The chain carries TRBV5-6 and TRBJ1-6; D uncertain. This TCR came from a person aged 25-80 years with non-small cell lung cancer. This specimen consisted of tumor tissue, obtained at baseline. The CDR3 here is CASSLRDSYNSPLHF. In nucleotides, the CDR3 is TGTGCCAGCAGCTTGAGAGACTCCTATAATTCACCCCTCCACTTT.